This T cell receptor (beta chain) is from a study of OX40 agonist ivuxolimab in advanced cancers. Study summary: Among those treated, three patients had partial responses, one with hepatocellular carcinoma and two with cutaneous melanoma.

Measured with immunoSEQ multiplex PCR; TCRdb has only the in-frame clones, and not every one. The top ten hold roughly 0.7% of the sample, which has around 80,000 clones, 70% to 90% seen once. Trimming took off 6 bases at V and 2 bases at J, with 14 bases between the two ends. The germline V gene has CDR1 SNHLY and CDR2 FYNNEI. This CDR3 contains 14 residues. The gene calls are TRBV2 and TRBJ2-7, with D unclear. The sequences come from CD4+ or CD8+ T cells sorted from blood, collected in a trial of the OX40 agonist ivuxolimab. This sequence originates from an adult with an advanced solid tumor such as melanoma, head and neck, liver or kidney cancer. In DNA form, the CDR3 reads TGTGCCAGCAGCGCGGAAGGGTGGACCTACGAGCAGTACTTC. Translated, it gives CASSAEGWTYEQYF.